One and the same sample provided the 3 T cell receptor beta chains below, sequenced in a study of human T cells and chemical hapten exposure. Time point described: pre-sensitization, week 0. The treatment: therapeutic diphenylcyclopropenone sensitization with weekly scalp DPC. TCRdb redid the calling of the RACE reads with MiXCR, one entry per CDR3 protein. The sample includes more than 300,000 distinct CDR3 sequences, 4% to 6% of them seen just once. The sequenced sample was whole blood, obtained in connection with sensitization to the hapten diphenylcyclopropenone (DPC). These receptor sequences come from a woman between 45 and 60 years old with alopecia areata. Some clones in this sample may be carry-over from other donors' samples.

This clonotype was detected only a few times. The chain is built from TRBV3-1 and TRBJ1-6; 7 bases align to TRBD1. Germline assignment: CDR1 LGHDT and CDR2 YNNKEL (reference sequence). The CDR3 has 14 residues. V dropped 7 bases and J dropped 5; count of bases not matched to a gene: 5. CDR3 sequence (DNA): TGTGCCAGCACCCGGGACAGCGATAATTCACCCCTCCACTTT. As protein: CASTRDSDNSPLHF.

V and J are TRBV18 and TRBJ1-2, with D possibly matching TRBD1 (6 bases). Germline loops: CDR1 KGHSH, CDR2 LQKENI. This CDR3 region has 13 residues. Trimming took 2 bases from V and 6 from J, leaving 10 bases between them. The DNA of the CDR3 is TGTGCCAGCTCACCAGGGCCAGGGGATGGCTACACCTTC. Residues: CASSPGPGDGYTF.

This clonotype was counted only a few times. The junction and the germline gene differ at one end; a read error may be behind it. The CDR3 spells CATSKTYEQYF. As DNA, the CDR3 is TGCGCGACTAGTAAAACCTACGAGCAGTACTTC. The chain employs TRBV7-8 and TRBJ2-7; the D gene is possibly TRBD2 (6 bases). There are 11 residues in the CDR3. The germline gives CDR1 SGHVS, CDR2 FQNEAQ.